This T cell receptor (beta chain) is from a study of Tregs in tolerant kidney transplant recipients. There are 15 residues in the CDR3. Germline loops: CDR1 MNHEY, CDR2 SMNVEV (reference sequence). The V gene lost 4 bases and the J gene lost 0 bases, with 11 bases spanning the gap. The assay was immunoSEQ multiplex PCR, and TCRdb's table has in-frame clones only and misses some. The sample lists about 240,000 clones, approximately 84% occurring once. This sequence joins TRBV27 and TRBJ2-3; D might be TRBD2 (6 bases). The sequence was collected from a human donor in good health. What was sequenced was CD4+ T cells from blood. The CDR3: CASSSTRISTDTQYF. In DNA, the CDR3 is TGTGCCAGCAGTTCGACTAGGATTAGCACAGATACGCAGTATTTT.